A selection of T cell receptor beta chains follows, all from one sample in a study of glioma-infiltrating T cells. MiXCR, run by TCRdb on the multiplex PCR reads, gives a single entry per CDR3 protein. The repertoire consists of a few hundred thousand distinct CDR3 sequences, with around 45% occurring once and the leading ten covering about 12%. What was sequenced was glioma tissue, nonneoplastic brain tissue, or PBMCs (not recorded which). These receptors all stem from a human donor with low-grade glioma or glioblastoma, undergoing nonglioma brain surgery, or in good health (not recorded which). Each CDR3 is given with its conserved first and last residue. D genes are given only for firm matches.

>TRBV11-2|TRBJ2-7|-
CASSFDGGQYYEQYF
>TRBV6-1|TRBJ2-3|TRBD1
CAGRWTGISDTQYF
>TRBV6-2/TRBV6-3|TRBJ2-1|-
CASSYSVKGNLDEQFF
>TRBV7-9|TRBJ2-4|-
CASSRLLGIQYF
>TRBV20-1|TRBJ1-2|-
CSAGTRGGYSF
>TRBV7-2|TRBJ2-3|TRBD2
CASSSLAGYSTDTQYF
>TRBV20-1|TRBJ2-2|TRBD2
CSATQLADYSNTGELSF
>TRBV20-1|TRBJ2-3|TRBD2
CSAPSGRNPDTQYF
>TRBV5-1|TRBJ2-7|TRBD2
CASSLGVAGYNEQYF
>TRBV4-3|TRBJ2-3|TRBD1
CASSLMGTGSTDTQYF
>TRBV6-1|TRBJ2-1|TRBD2
CASTTSAEYNEQFF
>TRBV24-1|TRBJ2-1|-
CATSDFWGSEFF
>TRBV27|TRBJ2-2|-
CASSFLSFADTGELFF
>TRBV3-1|TRBJ2-1|TRBD2
CASSQRRERYNEQFF
>TRBV2|TRBJ2-7|TRBD2
CASRTSGRGYNEQYF
>TRBV4-1|TRBJ1-2|-
CASSQDGTYYGYTF
>TRBV2|TRBJ1-5|-
CASSGGLSQPQHF
>TRBV27|TRBJ2-1|TRBD2
CASSPTSGGTYNEQFF
>TRBV7-8|TRBJ1-1|-
CASSFQGLNTEAFF
>TRBV7-2|TRBJ2-5|-
CASSLVGGLETQYF
>TRBV27|TRBJ1-5|TRBD1
CATAPWSGTGGNQPQHF
>TRBV28|TRBJ1-2|TRBD1
CASRVGQHYGYTF
>TRBV2|TRBJ2-1|TRBD2
CASSAGVMNEQFF
>TRBV20-1|TRBJ2-7|TRBD2
CSAAESGSSYEQYF
>TRBV12-3/TRBV12-4|TRBJ1-5|-
CASSPDGLNQPQHF
>TRBV6-1|TRBJ2-3|TRBD2
CASRPVGSGKRIDTRYF
>TRBV6-8|TRBJ1-5|-
CASSVRVRDCDQPQHF
>TRBV6-2/TRBV6-3|TRBJ2-3|-
CASSDSVFTQYF
>TRBV28|TRBJ2-7|TRBD2
CASSLSFGLAGGRPYEQYF
>TRBV6-9|TRBJ2-2|-
CASSYGRLGTGELFF
>TRBV12-3/TRBV12-4|TRBJ2-1|TRBD2
CASSFHVGLVGDEQFF
>TRBV20-1|TRBJ1-2|-
CSAADPVRRYGYTF
>TRBV6-1|TRBJ2-4|TRBD1
CASRKGTAIVAKNIQYF
>TRBV20-1|TRBJ2-7|TRBD1
CSAPGQGVSYEQYF
>TRBV7-8|TRBJ1-5|-
CASSSRGRVNQPQHF
>TRBV20-1|TRBJ2-5|-
CSASPARAFPETQYF
>TRBV7-2|TRBJ1-4|-
CASSSGHSNEKLFF
>TRBV5-4|TRBJ2-5|TRBD1
CASSSWTGREAQYF
>TRBV9|TRBJ2-1|TRBD2
CASSVDSGFYNEQFF